This TCR beta chain was identified during a study of molecular identifiers for immune sequencing clone quantification. Germline values: CDR1 MNHEY, CDR2 SMNVEV (reference sequence). Between the trimmed V and J ends, which lost 9 bases and 4 bases, there was a span of 19 bases. The CDR3 consists of 14 residues. Points from the study as a whole: Naive cells had under 1% of molecules in clones above 20 RNA copies, effectors over 99%.

MiXCR was run by TCRdb on the PCR reads, yielding one entry per CDR3 protein. The sample lists under 800,000 distinct CDR3 sequences, around 25% seen once, with about 0.84% in the top ten. Regarding this clonotype: Its specificity is unknown.

The chain recombines TRBV27 with TRBJ2-7; D is uncertain. This clonotype was sampled from a human donor in good health. Some libraries in this study had Jurkat cell RNA spiked in. Sequenced input: naive CD8+ T cells from blood, with Jurkat cell RNA spiked in. The subset was: FACS-sorted CD8+CD4-CCR7+CD45RA+ naive T cells. The CDR3 DNA follows: TGTGCCAGTTGGCCGGCAGTATCGACTTACGAGCAGTACTTC. The encoded protein is CASWPAVSTYEQYF.